Listed below are T cell receptor beta chains from one sample, sequenced in a study of regulatory T cells in long-lasting Graves disease. TCRdb processed the multiplex PCR reads anew with MiXCR; each CDR3 protein has one entry. The repertoire holds about 530,000 distinct CDR3 sequences, with about 15% as singletons. This sample also appeared in a second study, on T cells in Graves' hyperthyroidism and ophthalmopathy.

The specimen comprised peripheral blood mononuclear cells (PBMCs), sampled at new diagnosis, from a patient treated with antithyroid drugs. These receptors were obtained from a woman aged 35 to 60 with Graves disease. Each CDR3 is given with its conserved first and last residue. D genes are given only for firm matches. Not every row has a clone size; where given, it reads once, few, many or a size class.

d_gene: NA
v_gene: TRBV30
j_gene: TRBJ2-2
abundance: many
CDR3nt: TGTGCCTGGAGTACCAGGTGGGCCGGGGAGCTGTTTTTT
CDR3aa: CAWSTRWAGELFF

d_gene: NA
v_gene: TRBV30
j_gene: TRBJ1-2
abundance: NA
CDR3nt: TGTGCCTGGAGTGTATCGGCTTTTGGCTACACCTTC
CDR3aa: CAWSVSAFGYTF

d_gene: TRBD2
v_gene: TRBV7-9
j_gene: TRBJ2-1
abundance: many
CDR3nt: TGTGCCAGCAGCTTGTCTCTAGCGGGGGGTCCCCTCAACTACAATGAGCAGTTCTTC
CDR3aa: CASSLSLAGGPLNYNEQFF

d_gene: NA
v_gene: TRBV6-1
j_gene: TRBJ1-1
abundance: many
CDR3nt: TGTGCCAGCAGGGTAAAGGGGAACACTGAAGCTTTCTTT
CDR3aa: CASRVKGNTEAFF

d_gene: TRBD2
v_gene: TRBV10-3
j_gene: TRBJ2-5
abundance: many
CDR3nt: TGTGCCATCAGTGCCGGGGGGTCCGGACGGGAGACCCAGTACTTC
CDR3aa: CAISAGGSGRETQYF

d_gene: TRBD1
v_gene: TRBV6-1
j_gene: TRBJ1-6
abundance: many
CDR3nt: TGTGCCAGCAGGGGACAGAATGTGGATCCCCTCCACTTT
CDR3aa: CASRGQNVDPLHF

d_gene: NA
v_gene: TRBV29-1
j_gene: TRBJ1-1
abundance: NA
CDR3nt: TGCAGCGTTGGGGGTCAGGGGCCCACTGAAGCTTTCTTT
CDR3aa: CSVGGQGPTEAFF

d_gene: TRBD1
v_gene: TRBV9
j_gene: TRBJ2-7
abundance: many
CDR3nt: TGTGCCAGCAGCTTCGACAGGGCAGGTTACGAGCAGTACTTC
CDR3aa: CASSFDRAGYEQYF

d_gene: NA
v_gene: TRBV7-9
j_gene: TRBJ1-1
abundance: many
CDR3nt: TGTGCCAGCAGCCTAACTCGGAACACTGAAGCTTTCTTT
CDR3aa: CASSLTRNTEAFF

d_gene: NA
v_gene: TRBV3-1
j_gene: TRBJ2-7
abundance: many
CDR3nt: TGTGCCAGCAGCCAAGGGACTATGGGGTCCTACGAGCAGTACTTC
CDR3aa: CASSQGTMGSYEQYF

d_gene: TRBD1
v_gene: TRBV5-1
j_gene: TRBJ1-3
abundance: NA
CDR3nt: TGCGCCAGCACCATGGAGGGGGCGCATGGAAACACCATATATTTT
CDR3aa: CASTMEGAHGNTIYF

d_gene: TRBD2
v_gene: TRBV13
j_gene: TRBJ2-7
abundance: few
CDR3nt: TGTGCCAGCAGCGTAGGGGCAGGGACTATGGGGAGTAGAGAGCAGTACTTC
CDR3aa: CASSVGAGTMGSREQYF

d_gene: NA
v_gene: TRBV12-3/TRBV12-4
j_gene: TRBJ1-1
abundance: many
CDR3nt: TGTGCCAGCAGCGTGTTAGGGAACGCTGAAGCTTTCTTT
CDR3aa: CASSVLGNAEAFF

d_gene: NA
v_gene: TRBV7-2
j_gene: TRBJ2-1
abundance: many
CDR3nt: TGTGCCAGCAGCTTAGATGTTCCCTGGAATGAGCAGTTCTTC
CDR3aa: CASSLDVPWNEQFF

d_gene: NA
v_gene: TRBV19
j_gene: TRBJ2-7
abundance: NA
CDR3nt: TGTGCCAGTAGTGATAGACAGCACTACGAGCAGTACTTC
CDR3aa: CASSDRQHYEQYF

d_gene: NA
v_gene: TRBV7-9
j_gene: TRBJ2-1
abundance: NA
CDR3nt: TGTGCCAGCAGTCCCCTAGGGGACAATGAGCAGTTCTTC
CDR3aa: CASSPLGDNEQFF

d_gene: NA
v_gene: TRBV2
j_gene: TRBJ2-1
abundance: many
CDR3nt: TGTGCCAGCAGTGAAGTGGGGAGCTCCTACAATGAGCAGTTCTTC
CDR3aa: CASSEVGSSYNEQFF

d_gene: NA
v_gene: TRBV18
j_gene: TRBJ2-3
abundance: many
CDR3nt: TGTGCCAGCTCGAACGGACCCACAGATACGCAGTATTTT
CDR3aa: CASSNGPTDTQYF

d_gene: NA
v_gene: TRBV2
j_gene: TRBJ2-1
abundance: NA
CDR3nt: TGTGCCATTAGGGACGGGGCGGTTTCTCATGAGCAGTTCTTC
CDR3aa: CAIRDGAVSHEQFF

d_gene: TRBD1
v_gene: TRBV20-1
j_gene: TRBJ2-7
abundance: few
CDR3nt: TGCAGTGCTAGGATGGGGACAGCCTCCTACGAGCAGTACTTC
CDR3aa: CSARMGTASYEQYF

d_gene: TRBD1
v_gene: TRBV29-1
j_gene: TRBJ2-7
abundance: few
CDR3nt: TGCAGCGCCCACCCTGGGGGGACAGGGAACGAGCAGTACTTC
CDR3aa: CSAHPGGTGNEQYF

d_gene: NA
v_gene: TRBV6-1
j_gene: TRBJ2-1
abundance: NA
CDR3nt: TGTGCCAGCCAGGGAGGGGGGAATGAGCAGTTCTTC
CDR3aa: CASQGGGNEQFF

d_gene: NA
v_gene: TRBV19
j_gene: TRBJ1-6
abundance: NA
CDR3nt: TGTGCCAGTAGTCTCTCTCCCGGGGGAAGTTCACCCCTCCACTTT
CDR3aa: CASSLSPGGSSPLHF

d_gene: NA
v_gene: TRBV25-1
j_gene: TRBJ2-2
abundance: many
CDR3nt: TGTGCCAGCAGTGACAGGAACACCGGGGAGCTGTTTTTT
CDR3aa: CASSDRNTGELFF